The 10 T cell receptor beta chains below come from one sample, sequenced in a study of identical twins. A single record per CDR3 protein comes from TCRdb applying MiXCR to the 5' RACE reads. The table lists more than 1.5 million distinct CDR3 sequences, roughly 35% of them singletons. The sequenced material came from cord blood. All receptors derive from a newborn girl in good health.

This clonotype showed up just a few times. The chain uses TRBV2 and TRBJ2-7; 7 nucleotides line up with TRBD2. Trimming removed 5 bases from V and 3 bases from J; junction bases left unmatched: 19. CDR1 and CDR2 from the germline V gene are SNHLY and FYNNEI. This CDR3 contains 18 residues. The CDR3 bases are TGTGCCAGCAGTACACCGGGACTACCAGAGCCTCCTGACTACGAGCAGTACTTC. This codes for CASSTPGLPEPPDYEQYF.

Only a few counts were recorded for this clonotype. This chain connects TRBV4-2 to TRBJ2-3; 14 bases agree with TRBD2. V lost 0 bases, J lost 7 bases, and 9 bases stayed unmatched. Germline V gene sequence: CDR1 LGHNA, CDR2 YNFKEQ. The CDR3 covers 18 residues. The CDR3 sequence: CASSQDPRLAGGLYTQYF. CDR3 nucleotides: TGTGCCAGCAGCCAAGATCCCCGACTAGCGGGGGGGCTTTATACGCAGTATTTT.

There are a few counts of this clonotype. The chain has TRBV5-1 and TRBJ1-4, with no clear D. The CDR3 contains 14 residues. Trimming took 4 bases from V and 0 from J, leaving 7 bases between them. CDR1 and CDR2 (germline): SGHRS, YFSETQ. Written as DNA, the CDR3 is TGCGCCAGCAGCGTCAGCACAACTAATGAAAAACTGTTTTTT. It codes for CASSVSTTNEKLFF. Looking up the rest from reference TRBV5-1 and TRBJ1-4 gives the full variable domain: KAGVTQTPRYLIKTRGQQVTLSCSPISGHRSVSWYQQTPGQGLQFLFEYFSETQRNKGNFPGRFSGRQFSNSRSEMNVSTLELGDSALYLCASSVSTTNEKLFFGSGTQLSVL.

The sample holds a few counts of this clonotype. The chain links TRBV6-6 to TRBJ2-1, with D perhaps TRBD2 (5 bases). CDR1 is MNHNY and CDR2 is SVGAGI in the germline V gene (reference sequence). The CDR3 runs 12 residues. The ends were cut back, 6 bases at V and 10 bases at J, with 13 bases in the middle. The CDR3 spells CASSQEGYEQFF. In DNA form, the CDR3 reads TGTGCCAGCAGCCAAGAGGGTTACGAGCAGTTCTTC.

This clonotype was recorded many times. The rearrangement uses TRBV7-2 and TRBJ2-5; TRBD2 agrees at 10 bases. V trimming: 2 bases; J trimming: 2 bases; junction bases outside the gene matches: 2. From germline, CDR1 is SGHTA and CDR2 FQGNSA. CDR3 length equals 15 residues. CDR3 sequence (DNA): TGTGCCAGCAGCTTAACTAGCGGGGCTCAAGAGACCCAGTACTTC. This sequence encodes CASSLTSGAQETQYF.

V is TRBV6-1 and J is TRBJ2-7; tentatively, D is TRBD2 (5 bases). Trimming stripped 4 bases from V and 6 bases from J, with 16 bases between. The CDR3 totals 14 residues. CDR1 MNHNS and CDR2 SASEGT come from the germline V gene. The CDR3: CASSARDASREQYF. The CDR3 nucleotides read TGTGCCAGCAGTGCCCGTGATGCTAGCCGCGAGCAGTACTTC.

Written as DNA, the CDR3 is TGTGCCAGCAACCGAGGGGGCCGGGGTGGCTACACCTTC. It encodes CASNRGGRGGYTF. The rearrangement uses TRBV6-5 and TRBJ1-2; TRBD1 matches 7 bases. V lost 7 bases and J lost 7; bases outside the gene matches: 9. Germline assignment: CDR1 MNHEY and CDR2 SVGAGI. This CDR3 contains 13 residues.

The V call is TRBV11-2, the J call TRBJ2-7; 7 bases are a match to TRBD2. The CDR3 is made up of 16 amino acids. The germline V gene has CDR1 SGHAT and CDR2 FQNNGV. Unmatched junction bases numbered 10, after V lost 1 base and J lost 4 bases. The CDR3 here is CASSLVRGGSRYEQYF. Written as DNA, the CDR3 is TGTGCCAGCAGCTTAGTACGTGGCGGGAGTAGGTACGAGCAGTACTTC.

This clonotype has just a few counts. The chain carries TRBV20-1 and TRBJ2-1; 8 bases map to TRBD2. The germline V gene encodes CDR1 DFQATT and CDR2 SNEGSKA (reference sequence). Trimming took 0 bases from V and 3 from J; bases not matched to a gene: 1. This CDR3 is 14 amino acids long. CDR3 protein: CSAREGTSYNEQFF. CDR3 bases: TGCAGTGCTAGAGAAGGGACTAGCTACAATGAGCAGTTCTTC.

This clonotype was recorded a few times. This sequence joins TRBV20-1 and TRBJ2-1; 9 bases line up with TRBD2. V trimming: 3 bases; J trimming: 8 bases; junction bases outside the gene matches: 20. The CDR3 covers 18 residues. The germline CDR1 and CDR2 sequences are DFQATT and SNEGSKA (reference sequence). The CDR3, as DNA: TGCAGTGCTAGGTTATTAGGTCGGGCGGGAGGGGGAATCTATGAGCAGTTCTTC. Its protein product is CSARLLGRAGGGIYEQFF.